The TCR beta chain described here comes from a study of CD8 T cells in Susac syndrome. The authors sequenced TCR beta from blood CD8+ and CD4+ T cells. Random hexamers were used to reverse transcribe an amount of roughly 0.5 to 1 ug RNA. The method of amplification for TCR beta CDR3 was immunoSEQ multiplex PCR, covering 54 Vbeta and 13 Jbeta. Using its own MiXCR run on the immunoSEQ multiplex PCR reads, TCRdb lists one record per CDR3 protein. The sample lists under 150,000 distinct CDR3 sequences; roughly 94% were seen once. CDR3 length equals 14 residues. The germline V gene has CDR1 LGHDT and CDR2 YNNKEL (reference sequence). The V and J ends lost 2 bases and 2 bases respectively, with 9 bases between them.

The material sequenced was CD4+ T cells from PBMCs. The chain uses TRBV3-1 and TRBJ1-1; the D gene is possibly TRBD1 (5 bases). This receptor was taken from a human donor with multiple sclerosis. CDR3 loop: CASSQFGGNTEAFF. CDR3 DNA: TGTGCCAGCAGCCAATTCGGGGGAAACACTGAAGCTTTCTTT.